This T cell receptor (beta chain) was sequenced during a study of tumor and adjacent non-tumor tissue in lung cancer. This CDR3 has 14 residues. Germline CDR1 is SGHDT and CDR2 is YYEEEE. A modified ARM-PCR protocol with three rounds of nested PCR amplified TCRbeta. TCRdb processed the multiplex PCR reads anew with MiXCR; each CDR3 protein has one entry. This table holds under 150,000 distinct CDR3 sequences, around 65% found once. This sample's RNA came from whole unsorted tissue. Worth noting for this clonotype: One end of the junction varies from germline; a read error may be responsible.

The sequence was obtained from a man in his sixties with small cell lung cancer. V usage is TRBV5-6 and J usage is TRBJ2-5; D is unresolved. The specimen sequenced was lung tumor tissue. This CDR3 is CVSSPLMNQETQYF. The CDR3 bases are TGTGTCAGCAGCCCCTTGATGAACCAGGAGACCCAGTACTTC.